This T cell receptor beta chain appears in the sequencing data of a study of blood T cell repertoires in COVID-19. This clone has a single count. Germline loops: CDR1 SNHLY, CDR2 FYNNEI. The CDR3 is made up of 14 amino acids. V lost 6 bases, J lost 2 bases, and 14 bases lay in between. How the authors handled the data: Nucleated cell counts were estimated from reference gene primer amplification. Sequencing used immunoSEQ multiplex PCR; TCRdb keeps in-frame clones, though not all of them. The DNA was the basis for D and trimming; V, J and clone size are from that table. Of more than 200,000 clones in the sample, about 91% are singletons; the top ten hold roughly 6.8%. Patients of the Seattle cohort, enrolled during active infection, were followed longitudinally.

The sequence was collected from a woman aged 25 to 45 with COVID-19, enrolled during active disease. The sample comprised peripheral blood. V is TRBV2 and J is TRBJ2-7, with D possibly being TRBD1 (6 bases). The CDR3 loop is CASSPPRGTYEQYF. For the CDR3, the DNA is TGTGCCAGCAGCCCACCCAGGGGTACCTACGAGCAGTACTTC.